This T cell receptor beta chain was profiled in a study of blood T cell repertoires in COVID-19. Measured with immunoSEQ multiplex PCR; TCRdb has only the in-frame clones, and not every one. This sample has roughly 220,000 clones, with 80% to 90% found just once. The CDR3 sequence is 12 residues long. Germline V gives CDR1 DFQATT, CDR2 SNEGSKA (reference sequence). V was shortened by 3 bases and J by 5 bases, with 10 bases between the two germline ends. The J gene is TRBJ1-1, the V gene TRBV20-1, with D hard to call. This receptor was identified in a young man who had recovered from COVID-19. The specimen was peripheral blood. The CDR3 region has the DNA TGCAGTGCTAGTGCTCAAACTACTGAAGCTTTCTTT. As protein: CSASAQTTEAFF.